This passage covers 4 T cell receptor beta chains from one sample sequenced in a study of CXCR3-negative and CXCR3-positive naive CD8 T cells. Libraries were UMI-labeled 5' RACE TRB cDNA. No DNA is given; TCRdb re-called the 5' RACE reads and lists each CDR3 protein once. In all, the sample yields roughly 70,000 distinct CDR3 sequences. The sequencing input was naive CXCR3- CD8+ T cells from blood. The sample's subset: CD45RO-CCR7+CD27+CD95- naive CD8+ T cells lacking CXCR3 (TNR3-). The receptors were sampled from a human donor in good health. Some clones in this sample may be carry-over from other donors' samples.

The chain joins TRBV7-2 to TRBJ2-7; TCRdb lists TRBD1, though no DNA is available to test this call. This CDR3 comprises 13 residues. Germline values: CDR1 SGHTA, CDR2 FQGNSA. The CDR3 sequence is CASSSPGSNEQYF.

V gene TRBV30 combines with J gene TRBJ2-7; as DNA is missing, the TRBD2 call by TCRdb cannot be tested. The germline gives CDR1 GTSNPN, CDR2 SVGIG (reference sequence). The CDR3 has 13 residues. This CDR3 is CATGLAGPYEQYF. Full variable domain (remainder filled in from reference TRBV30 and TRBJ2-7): SQTIHQWPATLVQPVGSPLSLECTVEGTSNPNLYWYRQAAGRGLQLLFYSVGIGQISSEVPQNLSASRPQDRQFILSSKKLLLSDSGFYLCATGLAGPYEQYFGPGTRLTVT.

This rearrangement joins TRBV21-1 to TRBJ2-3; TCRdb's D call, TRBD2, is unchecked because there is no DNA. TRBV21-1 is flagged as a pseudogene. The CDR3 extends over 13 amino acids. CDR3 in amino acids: CAPFAGEADTQYF.

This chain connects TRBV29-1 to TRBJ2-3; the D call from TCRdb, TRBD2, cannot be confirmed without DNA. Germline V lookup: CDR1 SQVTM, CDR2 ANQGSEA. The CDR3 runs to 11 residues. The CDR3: CSIFRDSSQYF.